This is a list of T cell receptor beta chains from one sample in a study of blood T cell repertoires in COVID-19. This table comes from immunoSEQ multiplex PCR, and its TCRdb copy is limited to in-frame clones, with some not included. Of nearly 95,000 clones listed, about 80% are singletons. The material sequenced was peripheral blood. The receptors shown here come from a human donor in a cohort sampled during active COVID-19. CDR3s include the opening cysteine and the closing phenylalanine or tryptophan. Some rows have no size entry. The others give once, few or many, or a class for an expanded clone.

clone_size: -; v_call: TRBV5-1; cdr3_aa: CASSPVAGAGYEQYF
clone_size: -; v_call: TRBV5-8; cdr3_aa: CASTRDRGETQYF
clone_size: -; v_call: TRBV18; cdr3_aa: CASSPNPGHQNTEAFF
clone_size: -; v_call: TRBV11-2; cdr3_aa: CASSWQAGVGTDTQYF
clone_size: -; v_call: TRBV10-3; cdr3_aa: CAIRGGSGSLLDEQYF
clone_size: -; v_call: TRBV10-3; cdr3_aa: CAISDPGLAGPGEQFF
clone_size: -; v_call: TRBV20-1; cdr3_aa: CSAQQETQYF
clone_size: -; v_call: TRBV11-2; cdr3_aa: CASSRGTYEQYF
clone_size: -; v_call: TRBV18; cdr3_aa: CASSPDMRLAVNEQFF
clone_size: -; v_call: TRBV5-4; cdr3_aa: CASSLRTRAAGANVLTF
clone_size: once; v_call: TRBV9; cdr3_aa: CASSVGRGEKLFF
clone_size: once; v_call: TRBV30; cdr3_aa: CAANRKNYEQYF
clone_size: -; v_call: TRBV28; cdr3_aa: CASSGGISGYTF
clone_size: -; v_call: TRBV3-1/TRBV3-2; cdr3_aa: CASSQGARQGRETQYF
clone_size: -; v_call: TRBV6-5; cdr3_aa: CASRIAGTGKGYTF
clone_size: -; v_call: TRBV6-5; cdr3_aa: CASSYASGVSGELFF
clone_size: few; v_call: TRBV21-1; cdr3_aa: CASSIGTVIHEQYF
clone_size: -; v_call: TRBV12-3/TRBV12-4; cdr3_aa: CASSPEGSYGYTF
clone_size: -; v_call: TRBV28; cdr3_aa: CASSRTGGGAEAFF
clone_size: -; v_call: TRBV5-8; cdr3_aa: CASNNVPMNTEAFF
clone_size: -; v_call: TRBV27; cdr3_aa: CASSQTGTGGQSAKNIQYF
clone_size: -; v_call: TRBV6-1; cdr3_aa: CASSEKAPRELFF
clone_size: -; v_call: TRBV19; cdr3_aa: CASSNGAGAHEQYF
clone_size: few; v_call: TRBV5-5; cdr3_aa: CASSLVGTGNYGYTF
clone_size: -; v_call: TRBV28; cdr3_aa: CASRDDRNIQYF
clone_size: -; v_call: TRBV24-1; cdr3_aa: CATSSAGDSQPQHF
clone_size: -; v_call: TRBV18; cdr3_aa: CASSPSETGPYSNQPQHF
clone_size: -; v_call: TRBV7-9; cdr3_aa: CASSFTGDGNTIYF
clone_size: medium-sized; v_call: TRBV7-2; cdr3_aa: CASSRTTGSYTF
clone_size: -; v_call: TRBV6-1; cdr3_aa: CASSDRERLISYEQYF
clone_size: -; v_call: TRBV7-2; cdr3_aa: CASSLDLTQGANYGYTF
clone_size: -; v_call: TRBV5-6; cdr3_aa: CASSRRDRQYEQYF
clone_size: -; v_call: TRBV28; cdr3_aa: CASSSWDRGTEAFF
clone_size: -; v_call: TRBV19; cdr3_aa: CASSLQVTHPGQGGHGYTF
clone_size: -; v_call: TRBV9; cdr3_aa: CASSQGLAGNNEQFF
clone_size: -; v_call: TRBV19; cdr3_aa: CASLGWRNTEAFF
clone_size: -; v_call: TRBV7-2; cdr3_aa: CASSDGGAGVREQYF
clone_size: -; v_call: TRBV3-1/TRBV3-2; cdr3_aa: CASSHLDSDYGYTF
clone_size: -; v_call: TRBV19; cdr3_aa: CASSGTTGKGKGYGYTF
clone_size: -; v_call: TRBV6-5; cdr3_aa: CASGPGGMDEQYF
clone_size: -; v_call: TRBV5-1; cdr3_aa: CASSVGLAGDTDTQYF
clone_size: -; v_call: TRBV5-1; cdr3_aa: CASSLGGQGRTEAFF
clone_size: -; v_call: TRBV5-1; cdr3_aa: CASSPLAAGDEQYF
clone_size: few; v_call: TRBV19; cdr3_aa: CASSIYHRGLNTEAFF
clone_size: -; v_call: TRBV7-9; cdr3_aa: CASSPQSAGGANVLTF
clone_size: -; v_call: TRBV6-6; cdr3_aa: CASSPQQGYEQYF
clone_size: -; v_call: TRBV2; cdr3_aa: CASSDLPRLAGTYNEQFF
clone_size: -; v_call: TRBV11-2; cdr3_aa: CASSLVGGSLRFEQFF
clone_size: -; v_call: TRBV6-1; cdr3_aa: CASSEAEDRGALYGYTF
clone_size: -; v_call: TRBV5-1; cdr3_aa: CASSPTNAGQGGETQYF